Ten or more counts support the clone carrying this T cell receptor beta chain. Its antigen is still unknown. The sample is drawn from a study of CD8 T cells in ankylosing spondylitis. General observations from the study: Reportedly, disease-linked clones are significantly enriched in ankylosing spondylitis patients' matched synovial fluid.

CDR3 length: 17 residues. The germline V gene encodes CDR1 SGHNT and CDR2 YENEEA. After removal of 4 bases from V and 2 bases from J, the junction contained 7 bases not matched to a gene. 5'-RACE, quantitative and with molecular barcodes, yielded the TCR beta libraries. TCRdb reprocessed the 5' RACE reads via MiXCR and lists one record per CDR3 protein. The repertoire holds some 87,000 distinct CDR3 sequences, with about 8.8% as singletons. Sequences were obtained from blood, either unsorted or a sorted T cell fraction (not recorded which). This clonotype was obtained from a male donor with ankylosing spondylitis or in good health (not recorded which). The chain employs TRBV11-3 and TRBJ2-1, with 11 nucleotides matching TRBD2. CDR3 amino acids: CASSSRLAGTPYNEQFF. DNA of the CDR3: TGTGCCAGCAGCTCAAGACTAGCGGGGACCCCCTACAATGAGCAGTTCTTC.